Below, 6 T cell receptor beta chains from the same sample are listed, as sequenced in a study of T cell responses to AZD1222 COVID-19 vaccine. Libraries were prepared by immunoSEQ multiplex PCR; TCRdb keeps only in-frame clonotypes and omits some of them. Found here are about 110,000 clones, roughly nine tenths of them singletons; the top ten hold approximately 5%. This specimen consisted of peripheral blood, obtained on day 0 of AZD1222 vaccination. The receptors here all came from an adult in good health.

This chain links TRBV18 with TRBJ1-1; D not certain. The CDR3 totals 12 residues. V shed 10 bases and J shed 3 bases, with 12 bases lying between them. CDR1 KGHSH and CDR2 LQKENI come from the germline V gene. DNA for the CDR3: TGTGCCACTGGAATGGAGGACACTGAAGCTTTCTTT. Encoded protein: CATGMEDTEAFF.

The rearrangement uses TRBV20-1 and TRBJ1-4, with D unclear. From germline, CDR1 is DFQATT and CDR2 SNEGSKA (reference sequence). The CDR3 runs 10 residues. Between the trimmed V and J ends, which lost 4 bases and 8 bases, there was a span of 5 bases. Here the CDR3 reads CSATSEKLFF. CDR3 nucleotides: TGCAGTGCTACAAGCGAAAAACTGTTTTTT.

The chain uses TRBV7-6 and TRBJ1-4; 7 bases are a match to TRBD1. Trimming cost V 4 bases and J 6 bases; bases outside gene matches: 8. The germline V gene encodes CDR1 SGHVS and CDR2 FNYEAQ. The CDR3 loop spans 15 amino acids. Here the CDR3 DNA reads TGTGCCAGCAGCTCCCGACAGGGCGGATATGAAAAACTGTTTTTT. It specifies CASSSRQGGYEKLFF.

The chain is built from TRBV20-1 and TRBJ2-3; D gene unclear. With 4 bases removed from V and 7 bases from J, the gap between germline ends came to 6 bases. This CDR3 contains 10 residues. CDR1 is DFQATT and CDR2 is SNEGSKA in the germline V gene (reference sequence). The chain's CDR3 is CSATENTQYF. The CDR3 bases are TGCAGTGCTACGGAGAATACGCAGTATTTT.

The V call is TRBV28, the J call TRBJ2-5; 11 bases line up with TRBD2. Germline V gene sequence: CDR1 MDHEN, CDR2 SYDVKM. The V gene end was trimmed by 6 bases and the J gene end by 5 bases; junction bases not matched to a gene: 8. The CDR3 runs to 15 residues. The CDR3 DNA reads as TGTGCCAGCAGCCTGGTAGCGGGAGGGTCCGAGACCCAGTACTTC. It specifies CASSLVAGGSETQYF.

This clone was detected only once. This rearrangement joins TRBV2 to TRBJ1-2, with D possibly TRBD1 on 6 matching bases. V was pared by 8 bases and J by 8 bases, with 18 bases between. This CDR3 comprises 13 residues. Germline V lookup: CDR1 SNHLY, CDR2 FYNNEI. DNA for the CDR3: TGTGCCAGCGGACGGGGGCCGGACGGGGGCTACACCTTC. It is translated as CASGRGPDGGYTF.